A single sample gave rise to the 18 T cell receptor beta chains below, sequenced in a study of shared clonotypes between healthy human individuals. Assay: immunoSEQ multiplex PCR; the TCRdb copy retains only in-frame clones and omits some. The sample has around 1.9 million clones, just under 95% seen once. CD8 cells regarded as naive lacked CD45RO, were positively chosen for CCR7, and omitted terminally differentiated effector memory CD45RA+ cells. Sequenced: naive CD8+ T cells from PBMCs. Receptors were obtained from a man between 18 and 35 years old in good health. Some clones in this sample may be carry-over from other donors' samples.

The V call is TRBV19, the J call TRBJ2-7; D is uncertain. The germline V gene encodes CDR1 LNHDA and CDR2 SQIVND (reference sequence). This CDR3 contains 15 residues. V was trimmed by 4 bases and J by 3 bases, leaving 16 bases between them. The CDR3 loop reads CASSTRVTLGYEQYF. The DNA of the CDR3 is TGTGCCAGTAGTACGAGAGTAACCCTAGGCTACGAGCAGTACTTC.

The J gene is TRBJ2-1, the V gene TRBV27; no reliable D call. Germline V lookup: CDR1 MNHEY, CDR2 SMNVEV (reference sequence). This CDR3 is built from 13 residues. V was clipped by 6 bases and J by 4 bases, with 10 bases between them. The CDR3 nucleotides read TGTGCCAGCAGCTACACAGAGTACAATGAGCAGTTCTTC. Its translation is CASSYTEYNEQFF.

V usage is TRBV4-2 and J usage is TRBJ2-2; no reliable D call. The CDR3 is made up of 14 amino acids. Germline assignment: CDR1 LGHNA and CDR2 YNFKEQ. V shed 4 bases and J shed 1 base, with 7 bases lying between them. CDR3 sequence: CASSLGENTGELFF. CDR3 nucleotides: TGTGCCAGCAGCCTCGGTGAGAACACCGGGGAGCTGTTTTTT.

The chain carries TRBV11-1 and TRBJ2-2; D is ambiguous. The V gene's germline CDR1 is SGHAT and CDR2 FQDESV (reference sequence). The germline V and J ends were trimmed by 2 bases and 5 bases, with 9 bases remaining between them. CDR3 length: 14 residues. CDR3 DNA: TGTGCCAGCAGCTTACCTTCAGGAACCGGGGAGCTGTTTTTT. It translates to CASSLPSGTGELFF.

In its sample, this clone was seen a few times. The chain has TRBV21-1 and TRBJ2-2; TRBD1 is the table's D call and was not checked against the DNA. TRBV21-1 counts as a pseudogene. The CDR3 length is 15 residues. CDR3 nucleotides: TGTGCCAGCAGATACAGGGGGTCGAACACCGGGGAGCTGTTTTTT. This encodes CASRYRGSNTGELFF.

The rearrangement links TRBV7-3 to TRBJ2-7; TRBD2 is a possible D gene (6 bases). The CDR3 consists of 16 residues. The germline CDR1 and CDR2 sequences are SGHTA and FQGTGA. V dropped 5 bases and J dropped 0 bases, with 17 bases sitting between them. In DNA, the CDR3 is TGTGCCAGCAGCCCGTCCCGGGGGAAAATCTCCTACGAGCAGTACTTC. Translating it yields CASSPSRGKISYEQYF.

The chain couples TRBV7-9 to TRBJ2-5, with 8 bases identical to TRBD1. CDR1 is SEHNR, CDR2 FQNEAQ, per germline (reference sequence). The CDR3 runs to 14 residues. J gave up 3 bases and V 5 bases, and 5 bases lay outside the gene matches. The CDR3: CASSNRQGKETQYF. CDR3 in DNA: TGTGCCAGCAGCAACAGACAGGGGAAAGAGACCCAGTACTTC.

The chain links TRBV2 to TRBJ1-5, with 9 bases identical to TRBD1. V shed 7 bases, J shed 5 bases, and the junction held 9 bases outside the gene matches. Germline V gives CDR1 SNHLY, CDR2 FYNNEI. This CDR3 has 15 amino acids. CDR3 sequence (DNA): TGTGCCAGCACGGGGGACAGGGAGGTGGATCAGCCCCAGCATTTT. Translation: CASTGDREVDQPQHF.

This rearrangement joins TRBV6-5 to TRBJ1-2; D is undetermined. V shed 2 bases and J shed 5 bases, with 15 bases lying between them. Per germline, CDR1 MNHEY and CDR2 SVGAGI. CDR3 length equals 15 residues. The CDR3 region has the DNA TGTGCCAGCAGTTACAATATAGGAACCGCATATGGCTACACCTTC. Its protein is CASSYNIGTAYGYTF.

The chain employs TRBV10-1 and TRBJ2-2, with no clear D. The CDR3 is made up of 19 amino acids. V lost 5 bases, J lost 5 bases, and 27 bases lay in between. The V gene's germline CDR1 is WNHNN and CDR2 SYGVQD (reference sequence). In nucleotides, the CDR3 is TGCGCCAGCAGTCCCCTAATTAAAAACTCATGGCTGGGGACCGGGGAGCTGTTTTTT. Its translation is CASSPLIKNSWLGTGELFF.

The V call is TRBV19, the J call TRBJ2-3; 7 nucleotides align to TRBD2. V trimming: 0 bases; J trimming: 4 bases; junction bases outside the gene matches: 4. Germline-derived CDR1 and CDR2 are LNHDA and SQIVND (reference sequence). The CDR3 extends over 15 amino acids. The CDR3 DNA follows: TGTGCCAGTAGTATAGATGGCGGGAGTCCAGATACGCAGTATTTT. It codes for CASSIDGGSPDTQYF.

V usage is TRBV7-9 and J usage is TRBJ1-2; possibly TRBD1 for D (5 bases). V dropped 5 bases and J dropped 0 bases, with 13 bases sitting between them. The CDR3 consists of 15 residues. Germline V gene lookup returns CDR1 SEHNR and CDR2 FQNEAQ (reference sequence). CDR3 bases: TGTGCCAGCAGCGGTCGGGACGGTGCTAACTATGGCTACACCTTC. Amino acids: CASSGRDGANYGYTF.

The V gene is TRBV27, the J gene TRBJ2-3; D is ambiguous. The CDR3 consists of 14 residues. V was pared by 0 bases and J by 2 bases, with 6 bases between. The germline V gene encodes CDR1 MNHEY and CDR2 SMNVEV (reference sequence). The chain's CDR3 is CASSLSKNTDTQYF. The CDR3 DNA is TGTGCCAGCAGTTTATCCAAGAACACAGATACGCAGTATTTT.

This chain uses TRBV5-5 with TRBJ1-5; no clear D gene. Germline-derived CDR1 and CDR2 are SGHKS and YYEKEE (reference sequence). The CDR3 sequence is 16 residues long. V was pared by 1 base and J by 0 bases, with 11 bases between. CDR3 sequence: CASSLSEHYSNQPQHF. Here the CDR3 DNA reads TGTGCCAGCAGCTTGTCGGAACATTATAGCAATCAGCCCCAGCATTTT. Using reference TRBV5-5 and TRBJ1-5 for the parts outside the CDR3, the full variable domain is DAGVTQSPTHLIKTRGQQVTLRCSPISGHKSVSWYQQVLGQGPQFIFQYYEKEERGRGNFPDRFSARQFPNYSSELNVNALLLGDSALYLCASSLSEHYSNQPQHFGDGTRLSIL.

The CDR3 reads CASKGGSGSYNEQFF. In nucleotides, the CDR3 is TGTGCCAGCAAAGGGGGGTCGGGCTCCTACAATGAGCAGTTCTTC. The chain uses TRBV6-5 and TRBJ2-1, with D perhaps being TRBD1 or TRBD2 (6 bases each). Trimming stripped 7 bases from V and 0 bases from J, with 13 bases between. CDR1 MNHEY and CDR2 SVGAGI come from the germline V gene. This CDR3 spans 15 amino acids.

The gene calls are TRBV6-5 and TRBJ2-7; 7 bases line up with TRBD1. The CDR3 consists of 12 residues. V gave up 10 bases and J gave up 0 bases; unmatched junction bases: 3. Per germline, CDR1 MNHEY and CDR2 SVGAGI. The CDR3, as DNA: TGTGCCACAGGACAGGACTCCTACGAGCAGTACTTC. Its protein product is CATGQDSYEQYF.

The sample holds one count of this clone. The CDR3 is CASSFTSGEQFF. The CDR3 DNA is TGCGCCAGCAGCTTTACTAGCGGTGAGCAGTTCTTC. The rearrangement joins TRBV5-1 to TRBJ2-1, with 8 bases lining up with TRBD2. V was pared by 2 bases and J by 9 bases, with 1 base of the junction left unmatched. CDR3 length equals 12 residues. CDR1 and CDR2 from the germline V gene are SGHRS and YFSETQ.

The chain recombines TRBV9 with TRBJ1-4; weak D call: TRBD1 (5 bases). The CDR3 runs to 15 residues. Between the trimmed V and J ends, which lost 4 bases and 0 bases, there was a span of 10 bases. CDR1 is SGDLS, CDR2 YYNGEE, per germline. CDR3 DNA sequence: TGTGCCAGCAGCTCATCAGGGACAACTAATGAAAAACTGTTTTTT. Translation: CASSSSGTTNEKLFF.